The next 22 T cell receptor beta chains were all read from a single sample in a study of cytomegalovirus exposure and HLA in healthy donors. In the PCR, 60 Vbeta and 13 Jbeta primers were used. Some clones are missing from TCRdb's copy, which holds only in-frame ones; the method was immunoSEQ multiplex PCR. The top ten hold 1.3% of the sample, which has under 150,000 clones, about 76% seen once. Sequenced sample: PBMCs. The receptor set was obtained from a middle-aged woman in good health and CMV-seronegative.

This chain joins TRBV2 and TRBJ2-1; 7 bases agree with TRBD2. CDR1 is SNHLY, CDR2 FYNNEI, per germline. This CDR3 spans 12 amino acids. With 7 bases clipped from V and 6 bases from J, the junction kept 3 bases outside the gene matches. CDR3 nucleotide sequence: TGTGCCAGCACCTCTAGCGGCAATGAGCAGTTCTTC. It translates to CASTSSGNEQFF.

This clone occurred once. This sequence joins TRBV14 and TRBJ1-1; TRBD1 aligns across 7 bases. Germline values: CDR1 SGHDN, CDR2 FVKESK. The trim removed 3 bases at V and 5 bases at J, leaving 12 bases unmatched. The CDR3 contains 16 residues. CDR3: CASSHLRDSERTEAFF. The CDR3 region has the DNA TGTGCCAGCAGCCATCTAAGGGACAGTGAGAGGACTGAAGCTTTCTTT.

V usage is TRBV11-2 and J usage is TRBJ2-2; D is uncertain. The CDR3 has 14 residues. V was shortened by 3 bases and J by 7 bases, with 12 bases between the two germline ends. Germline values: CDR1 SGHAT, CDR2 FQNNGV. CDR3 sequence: CASSLLTRGGELFF. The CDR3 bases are TGTGCCAGCAGCTTGCTCACCCGCGGCGGGGAGCTGTTTTTT.

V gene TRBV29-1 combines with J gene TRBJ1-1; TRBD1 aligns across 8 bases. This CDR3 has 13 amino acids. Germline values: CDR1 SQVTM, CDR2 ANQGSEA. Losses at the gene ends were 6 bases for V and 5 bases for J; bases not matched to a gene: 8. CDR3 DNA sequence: TGCAGCGTCATTACAGGGGGTGATACTGAAGCTTTCTTT. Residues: CSVITGGDTEAFF. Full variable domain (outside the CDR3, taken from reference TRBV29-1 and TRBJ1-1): SAVISQKPSRDICQRGTSLTIQCQVDSQVTMMFWYRQQPGQSLTLIATANQGSEATYESGFVIDKFPISRPNLTFSTLTVSNMSPEDSSIYLCSVITGGDTEAFFGQGTRLTVV.

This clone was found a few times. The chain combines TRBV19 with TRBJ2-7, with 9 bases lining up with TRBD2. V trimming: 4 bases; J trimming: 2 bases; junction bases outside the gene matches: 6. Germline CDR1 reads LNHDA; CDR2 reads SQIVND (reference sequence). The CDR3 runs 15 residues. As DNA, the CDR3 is TGTGCCAGTAGTAACCCATCTAGCGGGACCTACGAGCAGTACTTC. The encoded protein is CASSNPSSGTYEQYF. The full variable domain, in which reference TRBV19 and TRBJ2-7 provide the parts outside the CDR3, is DGGITQSPKYLFRKEGQNVTLSCEQNLNHDAMYWYRQDPGQGLRLIYYSQIVNDFQKGDIAEGYSVSREKKESFPLTVTSAQKNPTAFYLCASSNPSSGTYEQYFGPGTRLTVT.

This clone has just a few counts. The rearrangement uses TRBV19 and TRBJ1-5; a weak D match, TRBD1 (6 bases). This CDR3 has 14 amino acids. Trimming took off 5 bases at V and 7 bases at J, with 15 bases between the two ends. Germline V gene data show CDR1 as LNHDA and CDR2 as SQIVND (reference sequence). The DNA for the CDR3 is TGTGCCAGTAGTGCCGGGACAAGAGAACAGCCCCAGCATTTT. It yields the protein CASSAGTREQPQHF.

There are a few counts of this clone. The CDR3 sequence: CASSSPTATNEKLFF. Written as DNA, the CDR3 is TGTGCCAGCAGCTCCCCCACTGCAACTAATGAAAAACTGTTTTTT. The chain links TRBV7-9 to TRBJ1-4; D gene ambiguous. The CDR3 spans 15 residues. V was trimmed by 4 bases and J by 0 bases, leaving 9 bases between them. Germline lookup yields CDR1 SEHNR and CDR2 FQNEAQ (reference sequence).

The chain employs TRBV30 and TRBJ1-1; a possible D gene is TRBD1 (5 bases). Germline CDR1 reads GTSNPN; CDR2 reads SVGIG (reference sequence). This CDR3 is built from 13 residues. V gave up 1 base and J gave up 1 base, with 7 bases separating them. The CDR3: CAWSGQPNTEAFF. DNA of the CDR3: TGTGCCTGGAGTGGACAGCCGAACACTGAAGCTTTCTTT.

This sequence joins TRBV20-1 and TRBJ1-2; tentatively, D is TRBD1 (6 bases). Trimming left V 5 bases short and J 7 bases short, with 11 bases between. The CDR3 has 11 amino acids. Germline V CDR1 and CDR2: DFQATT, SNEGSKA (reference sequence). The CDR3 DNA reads TGCAGTGCTCCTAAAGGGGGTGGCTACACCTTC. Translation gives CSAPKGGGYTF.

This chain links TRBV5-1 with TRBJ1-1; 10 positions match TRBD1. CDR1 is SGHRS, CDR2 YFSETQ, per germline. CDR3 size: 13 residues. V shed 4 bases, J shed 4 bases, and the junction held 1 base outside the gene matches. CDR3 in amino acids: CASSRTGGTEAFF. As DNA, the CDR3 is TGCGCCAGCAGCCGGACAGGGGGCACTGAAGCTTTCTTT. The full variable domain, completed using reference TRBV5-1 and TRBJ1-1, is KAGVTQTPRYLIKTRGQQVTLSCSPISGHRSVSWYQQTPGQGLQFLFEYFSETQRNKGNFPGRFSGRQFSNSRSEMNVSTLELGDSALYLCASSRTGGTEAFFGQGTRLTVV.

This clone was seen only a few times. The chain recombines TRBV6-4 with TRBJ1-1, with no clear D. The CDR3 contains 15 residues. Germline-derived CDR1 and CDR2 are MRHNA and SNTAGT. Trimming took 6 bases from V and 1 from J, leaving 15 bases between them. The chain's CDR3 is CASSEGTSRNTEAFF. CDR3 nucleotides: TGTGCCAGCAGCGAGGGTACATCGAGGAACACTGAAGCTTTCTTT.

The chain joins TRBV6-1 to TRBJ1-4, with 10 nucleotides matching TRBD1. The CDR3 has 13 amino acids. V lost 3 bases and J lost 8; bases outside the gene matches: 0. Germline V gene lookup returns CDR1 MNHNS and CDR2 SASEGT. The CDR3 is CASSEDRGEKLFF. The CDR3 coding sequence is TGTGCCAGCAGTGAGGACAGGGGGGAAAAACTGTTTTTT.

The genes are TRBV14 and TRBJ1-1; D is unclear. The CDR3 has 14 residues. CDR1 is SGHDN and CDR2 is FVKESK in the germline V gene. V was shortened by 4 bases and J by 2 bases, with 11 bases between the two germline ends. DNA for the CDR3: TGTGCCAGCAGCCCCGAATCTAGAAACACTGAAGCTTTCTTT. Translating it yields CASSPESRNTEAFF.

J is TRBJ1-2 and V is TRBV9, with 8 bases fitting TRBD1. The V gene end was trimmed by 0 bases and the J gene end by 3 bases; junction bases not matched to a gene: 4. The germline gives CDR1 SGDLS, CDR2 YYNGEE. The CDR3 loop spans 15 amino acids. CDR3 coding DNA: TGTGCCAGCAGCGTAGACGGGACAGGTTACTATGGCTACACCTTC. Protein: CASSVDGTGYYGYTF.

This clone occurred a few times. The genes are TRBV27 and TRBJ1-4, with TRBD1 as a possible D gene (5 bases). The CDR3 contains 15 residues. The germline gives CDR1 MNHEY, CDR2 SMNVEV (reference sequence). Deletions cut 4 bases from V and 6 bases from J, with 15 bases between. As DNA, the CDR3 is TGTGCCAGCAGTTCGATAGGGCAGGGTTATGAAAAACTGTTTTTT. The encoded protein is CASSSIGQGYEKLFF.

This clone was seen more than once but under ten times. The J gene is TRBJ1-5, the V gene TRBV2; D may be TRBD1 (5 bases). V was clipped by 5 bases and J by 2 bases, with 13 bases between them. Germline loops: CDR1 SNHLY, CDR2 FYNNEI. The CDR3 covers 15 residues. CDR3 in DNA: TGTGCCAGCAGTCCAACGGGGGGGGGCAATCAGCCCCAGCATTTT. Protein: CASSPTGGGNQPQHF. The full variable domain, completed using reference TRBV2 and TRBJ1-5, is EPEVTQTPSHQVTQMGQEVILRCVPISNHLYFYWYRQILGQKVEFLVSFYNNEISEKSEIFDDQFSVERPDGSNFTLKIRSTKLEDSAMYFCASSPTGGGNQPQHFGDGTRLSIL.

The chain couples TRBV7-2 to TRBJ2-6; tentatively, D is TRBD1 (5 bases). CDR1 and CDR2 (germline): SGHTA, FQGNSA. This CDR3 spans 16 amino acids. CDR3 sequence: CEGLSGLYSGANVLTF. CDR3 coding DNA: TGTGAGGGCCTTTCAGGGCTCTATTCTGGGGCCAACGTCCTGACTTTC.

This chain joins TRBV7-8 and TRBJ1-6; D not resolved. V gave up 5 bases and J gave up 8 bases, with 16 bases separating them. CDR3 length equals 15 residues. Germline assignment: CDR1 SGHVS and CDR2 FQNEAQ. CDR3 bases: TGTGCCAGCAGCCCCAATGGCAGGTGGGATTCACCCCTCCACTTT. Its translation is CASSPNGRWDSPLHF.

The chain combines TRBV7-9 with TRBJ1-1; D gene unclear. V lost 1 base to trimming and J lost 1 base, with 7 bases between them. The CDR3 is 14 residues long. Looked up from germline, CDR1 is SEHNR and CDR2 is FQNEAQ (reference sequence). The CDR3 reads CASSLGSGNTEAFF. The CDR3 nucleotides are TGTGCCAGCAGCTTAGGATCGGGGAACACTGAAGCTTTCTTT.

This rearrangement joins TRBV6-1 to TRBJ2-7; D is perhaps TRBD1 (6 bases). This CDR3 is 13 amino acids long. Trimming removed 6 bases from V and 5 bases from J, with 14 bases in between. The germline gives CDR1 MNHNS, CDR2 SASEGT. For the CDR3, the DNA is TGTGCCAGCAGAAGGACTGGGGGCAACGAGCAGTACTTC. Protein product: CASRRTGGNEQYF.

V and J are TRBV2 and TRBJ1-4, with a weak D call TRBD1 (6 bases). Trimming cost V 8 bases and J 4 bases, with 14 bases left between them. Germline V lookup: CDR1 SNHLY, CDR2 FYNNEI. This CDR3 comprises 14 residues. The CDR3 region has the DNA TGTGCCAGCGACCCACAGGGTTTTAATGAAAAACTGTTTTTT. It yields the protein CASDPQGFNEKLFF.

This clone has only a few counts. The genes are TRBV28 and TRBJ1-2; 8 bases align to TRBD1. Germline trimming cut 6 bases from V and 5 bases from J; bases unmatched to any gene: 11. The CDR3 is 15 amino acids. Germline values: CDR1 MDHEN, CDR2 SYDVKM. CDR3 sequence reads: CASRLPGQVPYGYTF. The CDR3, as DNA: TGTGCCAGCAGACTCCCGGGACAGGTCCCTTATGGCTACACCTTC.